These T cell receptor beta chains were read from a single sample in a study of T cell repertoires in cytomegalovirus infection. TCRdb called the reads again in MiXCR, with one record for every CDR3 protein. The data contain approximately 730,000 distinct CDR3 sequences, 25% to 35% of them seen just once; the ten biggest clones take up under 15%. No antigens are known for them. Sequencing was performed on cultured CD8+ T cells from PBMCs, taken from culture after CMV antigen stimulation. Receptor source: a human donor in good health (CMV status not recorded). Some clones in this sample may be carry-over from other donors' samples. Both conserved end residues are part of each CDR3. Each record gives: D gene, J gene, clone size, CDR3 length, V gene, CDR3 DNA, CDR3 protein. The D gene is left open where the match is weak. Where a row states a size, it is once, few, many or the class of an expanded clone; other rows omit it.

-,TRBJ2-1,once,13,TRBV19,TGTGCCACCAGGGGCATATCCTACAATGAGCAGTTCTTC,CATRGISYNEQFF
TRBD1,TRBJ2-7,-,16,TRBV28,TGTGCCAGCAGTTTAGGGACAGCCTACCTTTCCTACGAGCAGTACTTC,CASSLGTAYLSYEQYF
-,TRBJ2-5,-,13,TRBV27,TGTGCCAGCAGTTTTGTGGACCAAGAGACCCAGTACTTC,CASSFVDQETQYF
TRBD1,TRBJ2-1,few,13,TRBV2,TGTGCCTCACCCGGGACAGGTTACAATGAGCAGTTCTTC,CASPGTGYNEQFF
-,TRBJ1-4,-,14,TRBV5-6,TGTGCCAGCAGCTTGGCTCTAGTAGATGAAAAACTGTTTTTT,CASSLALVDEKLFF
-,TRBJ2-1,few,14,TRBV24-1,TGTGCCACCAGTTCAGGGAGCTCCTACAATGAGCAGTTCTTC,CATSSGSSYNEQFF
-,TRBJ2-7,-,17,TRBV4-1,TGCGCCAGCAGCCACCGCGGGACTGGAGCTGTTCCCTACGAGCAGTACTTC,CASSHRGTGAVPYEQYF
TRBD1,TRBJ1-4,-,15,TRBV7-6,TGTGCCAGCAGCCTCACAGGGGGTTATAGTGAAAAACTGTTTTTT,CASSLTGGYSEKLFF
-,TRBJ1-1,few,14,TRBV12-5,TGTGCTAGTGGTTTGCCACAGGGGAACACTGAAGCTTTCTTT,CASGLPQGNTEAFF
-,TRBJ2-1,many,16,TRBV7-2,TGTGCCAGCAGCCCCATGGGGGGCGGGGGTTACAATGAGCAGTTCTTC,CASSPMGGGGYNEQFF
-,TRBJ2-2,-,15,TRBV19,TGTGCCAGTAGTGGATGGCCCACTACCACCGGGGAGCTGTTTTTT,CASSGWPTTTGELFF
TRBD1,TRBJ1-2,-,17,TRBV12-5,TGTGCTAGTGGTTTGGGACAGGGACTTGGGGAGAACTATGGCTACACCTTC,CASGLGQGLGENYGYTF
-,TRBJ1-1,-,14,TRBV6-5,TGTGCCAGCAGTTACTCGTCAGTGAACACTGAAGCTTTCTTT,CASSYSSVNTEAFF
-,TRBJ2-2,many,18,TRBV7-7,TGTGCTAGCAGCCCCCTCTACGGGAGCAGGGAGAACACCGGGGAGCTGTTTTTT,CASSPLYGSRENTGELFF
-,TRBJ2-3,many,17,TRBV6-1,TGTGCCAGCAGTGAAGCGGGAGGACGTAGGAGCACAGATACGCAGTATTTT,CASSEAGGRRSTDTQYF
-,TRBJ2-1,many,16,TRBV12-3/TRBV12-4,TGTGCCAGCAGTAGGGGTGGAGGGGGAAGGCTTTATGAGCAGTTCTTC,CASSRGGGGRLYEQFF
-,TRBJ2-3,few,17,TRBV7-9,TGTGCCAGCAGCTTAGAGGTCTTGGTCCTGGGCCCCGATACGCAGTATTTT,CASSLEVLVLGPDTQYF
TRBD1,TRBJ2-3,few,17,TRBV6-6,TGTGCCAGCAGTTACGCTGACAGGGGGCGGGAGACAGATACGCAGTATTTT,CASSYADRGRETDTQYF
-,TRBJ2-7,-,11,TRBV7-9,TGTGCCAGCAGCTTCGGAATTGGGCAGTACTTC,CASSFGIGQYF
-,TRBJ1-1,few,14,TRBV19,TGTGCCAGTAGTTCGATTGAAATGGGGGGTGAAGCTTTCTTT,CASSSIEMGGEAFF
-,TRBJ1-2,-,13,TRBV4-1,TGCGCCAGCAGCCAAGAATGGCGGCGGGGCTACACCTTC,CASSQEWRRGYTF
-,TRBJ1-1,few,14,TRBV5-4,TGTGCCAGCAGCCGTAGCTGGGAAAACACTGAAGCTTTCTTT,CASSRSWENTEAFF
-,TRBJ2-6,few,18,TRBV18,TGTGCCAGCTCACTATCCACCGAAGTCCGCTCTGGGGCCAACGTCCTGACTTTC,CASSLSTEVRSGANVLTF
-,TRBJ1-5,many,15,TRBV7-9,TGTGCCAGCAGCTTAGGGGGCCGGAGCAATCAGCCCCAGCATTTT,CASSLGGRSNQPQHF
TRBD1,TRBJ2-2,-,18,TRBV4-2,TGTGCCAGCAGCCAAGAGAAGGCAGGGGGCGTCAACACCGGGGAGCTGTTTTTT,CASSQEKAGGVNTGELFF
-,TRBJ2-2,-,20,TRBV6-5,TGTGCCAGCAGCCTTTACGGGATCATTGGGGCAGGGGACCCCACCGGGGAGCTGTTTTTT,CASSLYGIIGAGDPTGELFF
-,TRBJ1-2,many,15,TRBV7-8,TGTGCCAGCAGCCTATCCATCAGAGACATCTATGGCTACACCTTC,CASSLSIRDIYGYTF
TRBD2,TRBJ2-5,few,18,TRBV12-3/TRBV12-4,TGTGCCAGCAGTTTTGAACTAGCGGCATTCACGCCAGAAGAGACCCAGTACTTC,CASSFELAAFTPEETQYF
-,TRBJ2-5,many,10,TRBV7-6,TGTGCCAGCGTAGGGGAGACCCAGTACTTC,CASVGETQYF
-,TRBJ2-3,few,16,TRBV27,TGTGCCAGCAGTTTAGGTCTGGGGCCGGTCACAGATACGCAGTATTTT,CASSLGLGPVTDTQYF
-,TRBJ1-2,few,19,TRBV4-2,TGTGCCAGCAGCCAAGATAAAAGGCGCGGCGGGCCCTTGAACTATGGCTACACCTTC,CASSQDKRRGGPLNYGYTF
-,TRBJ1-5,few,19,TRBV24-1,TGTGCCACCAGTGATGGTAAGGGGATGGGAATGGGTAGCAATCAGCCCCAGCATTTT,CATSDGKGMGMGSNQPQHF
-,TRBJ1-4,many,15,TRBV27,TGTGCCAGCAGTACCAATCCAGTGACTAATGAAAAACTGTTTTTT,CASSTNPVTNEKLFF
-,TRBJ1-4,-,16,TRBV27,TGTGCCAGCAGTTGGGGACTCCCTGCAACTAATGAAAAACTGTTTTTT,CASSWGLPATNEKLFF
-,TRBJ2-7,few,13,TRBV12-3/TRBV12-4,TGTGCCAGCAGTTTGGGCAAGTACCACGAGCAGTACTTC,CASSLGKYHEQYF
TRBD1,TRBJ1-5,once,16,TRBV24-1,TGTGCCACCAGGGGGGACAGGGGGCTGCCCAATCAGCCCCAGCATTTT,CATRGDRGLPNQPQHF
-,TRBJ1-5,-,14,TRBV6-2/TRBV6-3,TGTGCCAGCAGCGACGGGGGGGGAGGTCAGCCCCAGCATTTT,CASSDGGGGQPQHF
-,TRBJ1-1,-,11,TRBV29-1,TGCAGCGTTGACAATCTCCGGGGGGCTTTCTTT,CSVDNLRGAFF
-,TRBJ2-5,few,13,TRBV6-6,TGTGCCAGCAGCCCCGCGGTAGTGGAGACCCAGTACTTC,CASSPAVVETQYF